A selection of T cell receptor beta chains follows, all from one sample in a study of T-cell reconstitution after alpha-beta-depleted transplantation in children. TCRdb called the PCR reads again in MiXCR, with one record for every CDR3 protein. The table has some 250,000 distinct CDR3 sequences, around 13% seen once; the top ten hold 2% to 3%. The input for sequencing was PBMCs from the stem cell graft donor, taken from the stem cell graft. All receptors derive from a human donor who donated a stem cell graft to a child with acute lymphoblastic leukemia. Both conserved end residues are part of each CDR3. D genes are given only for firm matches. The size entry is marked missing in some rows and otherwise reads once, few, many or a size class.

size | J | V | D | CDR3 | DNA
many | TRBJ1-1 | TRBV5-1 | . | CASSLERSRAFF | TGCGCCAGCAGCTTGGAACGTTCACGAGCTTTCTTT
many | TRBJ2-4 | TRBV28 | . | CASRALSAPFKNIQYF | TGTGCCAGCAGGGCTTTGTCTGCCCCCTTCAAAAACATTCAGTACTTC
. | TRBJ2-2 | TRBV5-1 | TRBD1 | CASSDAGTGSNTGELFF | TGCGCCAGCAGCGACGCCGGGACAGGGTCGAACACCGGGGAGCTGTTTTTT
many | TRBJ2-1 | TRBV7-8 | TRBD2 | CASSLAGLAGGRHEQFF | TGTGCCAGCAGCTTAGCGGGACTAGCGGGAGGGCGGCACGAGCAGTTCTTC
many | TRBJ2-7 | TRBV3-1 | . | CASSQNYGTGAYEQYF | TGTGCCAGCAGCCAAAATTACGGGACTGGAGCCTACGAGCAGTACTTC
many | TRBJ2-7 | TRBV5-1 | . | CASSSGREQYF | TGCGCCAGCAGCTCGGGGCGGGAGCAGTACTTC
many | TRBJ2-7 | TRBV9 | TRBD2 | CASSVGPSGGDQSYEQYF | TGTGCCAGCAGCGTAGGTCCCAGCGGGGGAGACCAATCCTACGAGCAGTACTTC
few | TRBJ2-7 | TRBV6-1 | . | CASSEVGRYEQYF | TGTGCCAGCAGCGAAGTAGGGCGCTACGAGCAGTACTTC
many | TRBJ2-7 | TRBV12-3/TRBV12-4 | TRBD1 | CASSYNRGGLLEQYF | TGTGCCAGCAGCTATAACAGGGGCGGCCTCCTCGAGCAGTACTTC
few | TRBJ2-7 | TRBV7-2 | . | CASSLVDLGNEQYF | TGTGCCAGCAGCTTAGTTGACCTTGGGAACGAGCAGTACTTC
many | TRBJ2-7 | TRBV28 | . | CATLEGEQYF | TGTGCCACCCTGGAGGGAGAGCAGTACTTC
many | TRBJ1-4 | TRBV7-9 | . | CASSLRLNEKLFF | TGTGCCAGCAGCTTACGCCTAAACGAAAAACTGTTTTTT
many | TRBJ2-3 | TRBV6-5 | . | CASSRSAGGSTDTQYF | TGTGCCAGCAGCCGTTCAGCCGGCGGGAGCACAGATACGCAGTATTTT
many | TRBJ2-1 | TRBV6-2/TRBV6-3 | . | CASSYIISWQGQEYNEQFF | TGTGCCAGCAGTTACATAATTTCGTGGCAGGGACAAGAATACAATGAGCAGTTCTTC
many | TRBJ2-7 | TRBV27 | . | CASSSNPRDIRTYEQYF | TGTGCCAGCAGTAGTAATCCTAGGGACATACGAACCTACGAGCAGTACTTC
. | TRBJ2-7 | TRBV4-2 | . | CASSQDIRQGNRNEQYF | TGTGCCAGCAGCCAAGATATTAGGCAAGGGAATAGAAACGAGCAGTACTTC